This entry describes one T cell receptor beta chain. The antigen it binds to is not known. Base-call qualities are not available, and no considerably larger clone is one nucleotide away. The library was prepared using RT-PCR. Sequencing was carried out with an Illumina HiSeq 2500. TCRdb cleaned the public reads at Q25 with fastp, built clones with MiXCR and kept in-frame beta chains. Here each entry gathers all rows of one CDR3 protein and keeps the most common genes and DNA. The sample table contains hundreds of thousands of distinct CDR3 sequences; only one count was recorded for more than 15% of them. About 9.9% of the sample lies in the top ten. According to the germline V gene, CDR1 reads SGHAT and CDR2 reads FQNNGV. The CDR3 spans 14 residues, from the cysteine through the phenylalanine. This entry keeps only the CDR3 DNA: 42 bases, framed from base 1. Trimmed from V: 5 bases; trimmed from J: 7 bases; junction bases lacking a gene match: 7.

The source of the sample is a study of response to subunit inactivated influenza vaccine (dated by TCRdb to 2016 to 2019). With respect to the entire study: Deep quantitative profiling of the T cell receptor repertoire was used in the study to follow responses to a trivalent subunit inactivated influenza vaccine. Broader findings and caveats from the paper: The authors proposed that each seasonal influenza vaccination may bring in only a limited number of new T cells.

This sequence originates from a man aged 45-65 years who received an inactivated influenza vaccine. Donor details come from another sample of the same person, matched by shared clones. This chain joins TRBV11-2 to TRBJ1-1, and 10 bases in between align with TRBD1. Sequenced here: PBMCs from blood, sampled about 13 days after vaccination. The sequence in DNA is TGTGCCAGCAGCGTGGGACAGGGGATAGGTGAAGCTTTCTTT. Translated, this is CASSVGQGIGEAFF.